This T cell receptor (beta chain) is drawn from a study of cytomegalovirus exposure and HLA in healthy donors. A multiplex PCR was run with 60 Vbeta primers and 13 Jbeta primers. The method was immunoSEQ multiplex PCR; TCRdb's version includes in-frame clones alone and lacks a portion of them. The repertoire consists of about 130,000 clones, with over 70% occurring once and the leading ten covering 1.2%. Germline V lookup: CDR1 SGDLS, CDR2 YYNGEE. The CDR3 is 14 amino acids. The ends were cut back, 0 bases at V and 4 bases at J, with 10 bases in the middle. The gene calls are TRBV9 and TRBJ1-2; D may be TRBD1 (5 bases). The source of this sequence is a female donor in good health and CMV-seronegative. The sample taken for sequencing was PBMCs. CDR3 region: CASSVGAGVYGYTF. In DNA, the CDR3 is TGTGCCAGCAGCGTAGGGGCGGGGGTCTATGGCTACACCTTC.